Below, 24 T cell receptor beta chains from the same sample are listed, as sequenced in a study of T cell responses to AZD1222 COVID-19 vaccine. Sequencing was performed with immunoSEQ multiplex PCR; in TCRdb, only in-frame clones are kept and a portion is missing. The table includes 200,000 or so clones, approximately 94% detected once. Sequenced here: peripheral blood, sampled on day 0 of AZD1222 vaccination. These receptors all come from an adult in good health.

The V and J genes are TRBV28 and TRBJ2-2, with 13 bases matching TRBD2. The CDR3 contains 18 residues. Germline loops: CDR1 MDHEN, CDR2 SYDVKM. The J segment lost 6 bases and the V segment lost 2 bases, leaving 9 bases of the junction unmatched. CDR3 nucleotides: TGTGCCAGCAGTTTAACTCTGACTAGCGGGAGGTTCGCCGGGGAGCTGTTTTTT. This sequence encodes CASSLTLTSGRFAGELFF.

This chain links TRBV3-1 (or the pseudogene TRBV3-2) with TRBJ2-7, with D maybe TRBD1 (6 bases). Trimming removed 0 bases from V and 6 bases from J, with 18 bases in between. The CDR3 spans 16 residues. Germline CDR1 reads LGHDT; CDR2 reads YNNKEL (reference sequence). The DNA for the CDR3 is TGTGCCAGCAGCCAAGATGGAAACAGGGAAGTAGGCGAGCAGTACTTC. It encodes CASSQDGNREVGEQYF.

This chain links TRBV5-1 with TRBJ1-1; D not resolved. V lost 0 bases and J lost 5, with 11 bases in between. The CDR3 is 14 residues long. Germline V gene lookup returns CDR1 SGHRS and CDR2 YFSETQ. CDR3 loop: CASSLEWGGTEAFF. For the CDR3, the DNA is TGCGCCAGCAGCTTGGAATGGGGAGGGACTGAAGCTTTCTTT.

The chain employs TRBV25-1 and TRBJ2-1, with D hard to call. The V gene's germline CDR1 is MGHDK and CDR2 SYGVNS. V lost 8 bases and J 1 base, leaving 3 bases between the germline ends. The CDR3 sequence is 11 residues long. CDR3 nucleotide sequence: TGTGCCAGCGCGTCCTACAATGAGCAGTTCTTC. This encodes CASASYNEQFF.

The V gene is TRBV7-3, the J gene TRBJ1-5; 7 nucleotides agree with TRBD1. CDR3 length: 14 residues. Trimming took 5 bases from V and 2 from J; bases not matched to a gene: 3. Per germline, CDR1 SGHTA and CDR2 FQGTGA. CDR3 nucleotides: TGTGCCAGCAGCCAGGGGGGCGGCAATCAGCCCCAGCATTTT. As protein: CASSQGGGNQPQHF.

The genes are TRBV24-1 and TRBJ1-2; D perhaps matches TRBD1 (6 bases). V was pared by 4 bases and J by 4 bases, with 9 bases between. The CDR3 contains 13 residues. CDR1 is KGHDR, CDR2 SFDVKD, per germline. CDR3 DNA: TGTGCCACCAGTGAACAGGGCGGCTATGGCTACACCTTC. Its translation is CATSEQGGYGYTF.

The chain uses TRBV4-2 and TRBJ2-1, with 9 nucleotides matching TRBD2. J gave up 0 bases and V 0 bases, and 6 bases lay outside the gene matches. The V gene's germline CDR1 is LGHNA and CDR2 YNFKEQ. CDR3 length equals 18 residues. CDR3 sequence (DNA): TGTGCCAGCAGCCAAGATTCGGGTAGCGGGAGCTCCTACAATGAGCAGTTCTTC. Protein product: CASSQDSGSGSSYNEQFF.

The chain couples TRBV7-2 to TRBJ1-4; TRBD1 is a possible D gene (5 bases). This CDR3 comprises 14 residues. Between the trimmed V and J ends, which lost 5 bases and 1 base, there was a span of 8 bases. Germline CDR1 reads SGHTA; CDR2 reads FQGNSA. As DNA, the CDR3 is TGTGCCAGCAGCCCCAGGGAAACTAATGAAAAACTGTTTTTT. Its translation is CASSPRETNEKLFF.

Remarks on this clone: Other DNA sequences in this sample translate to the same CDR3. V usage is TRBV9 and J usage is TRBJ1-4; the D is unclear. The CDR3 is made up of 14 amino acids. Per the germline V gene, CDR1 is SGDLS and CDR2 is YYNGEE. Trimming removed 3 bases from V and 0 bases from J, with 6 bases in between. The CDR3 here is CASSGVATNEKLFF. In DNA, the CDR3 is TGTGCCAGCAGCGGGGTCGCAACTAATGAAAAACTGTTTTTT.

This clone has just one count. The rearrangement joins TRBV7-9 to TRBJ2-5, with TRBD1 matching over 8 bases. This CDR3 region has 15 residues. V lost 5 bases to trimming and J lost 9 bases; unmatched junction nucleotides: 14. Per the germline V gene, CDR1 is SEHNR and CDR2 is FQNEAQ (reference sequence). This CDR3 is CASSGRTGPGFPQYF. CDR3 in DNA: TGTGCCAGCAGCGGAAGGACAGGGCCAGGTTTCCCCCAGTACTTC.

The V and J genes are TRBV27 and TRBJ2-1, with 9 bases fitting TRBD2. This CDR3 contains 15 residues. With 2 bases clipped from V and 3 bases from J, the junction kept 2 bases outside the gene matches. Germline assignment: CDR1 MNHEY and CDR2 SMNVEV (reference sequence). The CDR3 spells CASSLRAGGYNEQFF. In DNA form, the CDR3 reads TGTGCCAGCAGTTTAAGAGCGGGAGGCTACAATGAGCAGTTCTTC.

The V call is TRBV6-4, the J call TRBJ2-1; 11 nucleotides line up with TRBD2. The germline V gene encodes CDR1 MRHNA and CDR2 SNTAGT. The CDR3 consists of 15 residues. The V and J ends lost 8 bases and 6 bases, in that order; junction bases with no gene match: 9. CDR3 nucleotide sequence: TGTGCCAGCTTAAGGGATAGCGGGAGGGGCAATGAGCAGTTCTTC. It yields the protein CASLRDSGRGNEQFF.

This clone was observed once. The V and J genes are TRBV28 and TRBJ2-7; the D is unclear. The length of the CDR3 is 14 residues. Germline V gene lookup returns CDR1 MDHEN and CDR2 SYDVKM. V lost 2 bases and J lost 10, with 18 bases in between. The CDR3 sequence: CASSLISGLGPQYF. For the CDR3, the DNA is TGTGCCAGCAGTTTAATCTCAGGATTGGGTCCCCAGTACTTC.

The chain employs TRBV27 and TRBJ2-2; D remains ambiguous. Germline CDR1 MNHEY, CDR2 SMNVEV (reference sequence). The CDR3 has 15 residues. Trimming took 5 bases from V and 0 from J, leaving 10 bases between them. The chain's CDR3 is CASSLRPANTGELFF. CDR3 DNA sequence: TGTGCCAGCAGTCTGCGACCCGCGAACACCGGGGAGCTGTTTTTT.

The genes are TRBV15 and TRBJ1-3; D is unclear. Germline CDR1 LNHNV, CDR2 YYDKDF (reference sequence). V shed 0 bases and J shed 1 base, with 7 bases lying between them. The CDR3 loop spans 15 amino acids. The CDR3 region has the DNA TGTGCCACCAGCAGAGAAAAGGTTTCTGGAAACACCATATATTTT. It is translated as CATSREKVSGNTIYF.

This sequence joins TRBV28 and TRBJ2-7; TRBD1 matches 7 bases. V shed 8 bases, J shed 3 bases, and the junction held 13 bases outside the gene matches. CDR3 length: 15 residues. Looked up from germline, CDR1 is MDHEN and CDR2 is SYDVKM. The CDR3 DNA is TGTGCCAGCCAGACTGGGACAGCCGCCCTCTACGAGCAGTACTTC. Encoded protein: CASQTGTAALYEQYF.

Here the CDR3 reads CATQEPQVSGYTF. DNA of the CDR3: TGTGCCACCCAGGAACCACAGGTATCGGGCTACACCTTC. The chain couples TRBV10-3 to TRBJ1-2; maybe TRBD1 (5 bases). The CDR3 loop spans 13 amino acids. Germline-derived CDR1 and CDR2 are ENHRY and SYGVKD. The ends were cut back, 10 bases at V and 8 bases at J, with 20 bases in the middle.

There are a few counts of this clone. The CDR3 DNA is TGTGCCAGTAGTGCAACAGGGATTAGCAATCAGCCCCAGCATTTT. Residues: CASSATGISNQPQHF. The chain recombines TRBV19 with TRBJ1-5; tentatively, D is TRBD1 (6 bases). V gave up 5 bases and J gave up 0 bases, with 11 bases separating them. Germline CDR1 reads LNHDA; CDR2 reads SQIVND (reference sequence). The CDR3 has 15 residues.

The gene calls are TRBV28 and TRBJ2-1; 9 bases match TRBD2. Trimming removed 3 bases from V and 7 bases from J; junction bases left unmatched: 22. Per germline, CDR1 MDHEN and CDR2 SYDVKM. The CDR3 loop spans 20 amino acids. The CDR3 reads CASSFRGPVLAGPGGNEQFF. CDR3 coding DNA: TGTGCCAGCAGTTTTCGGGGGCCGGTACTAGCGGGCCCCGGAGGGAATGAGCAGTTCTTC. The whole variable domain, filled in from reference TRBV28 and TRBJ2-1, reads DVKVTQSSRYLVKRTGEKVFLECVQDMDHENMFWYRQDPGLGLRLIYFSYDVKMKEKGDIPEGYSVSREKKERFSLILESASTNQTSMYLCASSFRGPVLAGPGGNEQFFGPGTRLTVL.

The chain is built from TRBV27 and TRBJ1-2; 7 positions agree with TRBD1. Germline CDR1 is MNHEY and CDR2 is SMNVEV (reference sequence). V lost 7 bases, J lost 8 bases, and 10 bases stayed unmatched. This CDR3 has 13 residues. The CDR3 DNA is TGTGCCAGCAAAGATACAGGGGAGCAGGGCTACACCTTC. Translated: CASKDTGEQGYTF.

The CDR3 region has the DNA TGTGCCAGCAACCCTAGCGGGAGTCTGGGCGAGCAGTACTTC. Amino acids: CASNPSGSLGEQYF. The chain is built from TRBV6-5 and TRBJ2-7; 10 nucleotides agree with TRBD2. The CDR3 extends over 14 amino acids. Germline loops: CDR1 MNHEY, CDR2 SVGAGI. The V gene end was trimmed by 7 bases and the J gene end by 6 bases; junction bases not matched to a gene: 9.

V gene TRBV4-1 combines with J gene TRBJ1-4; D remains ambiguous. Germline-derived CDR1 and CDR2 are MGHRA and YSYEKL. The CDR3 runs 17 residues. V lost 4 bases to trimming and J lost 7 bases, with 22 bases between them. The CDR3 reads CASSPLLMRARGEKLFF. As DNA, the CDR3 is TGCGCCAGCAGCCCTCTCCTGATGAGGGCGCGGGGTGAAAAACTGTTTTTT.

The chain combines TRBV6-2 or TRBV6-3 with TRBJ1-1, with D unclear. This CDR3 has 14 residues. V was trimmed by 5 bases and J by 1 base, leaving 11 bases between them. The germline gives CDR1 MNHEY, CDR2 SVGEGT. The CDR3 region is CASSETTWNTEAFF. For the CDR3, the DNA is TGTGCCAGCAGTGAGACAACCTGGAACACTGAAGCTTTCTTT.

The J gene is TRBJ2-2, the V gene TRBV2; D perhaps matches TRBD2 (5 bases). From germline, CDR1 is SNHLY and CDR2 FYNNEI. The V and J ends lost 4 bases and 7 bases respectively, with 13 bases between them. The CDR3 contains 14 residues. CDR3 sequence: CASSVGMGYGELFF. CDR3 in DNA: TGTGCCAGCAGTGTCGGGATGGGATACGGGGAGCTGTTTTTT. Using reference TRBV2 and TRBJ2-2 for the parts outside the CDR3, the full variable domain is EPEVTQTPSHQVTQMGQEVILRCVPISNHLYFYWYRQILGQKVEFLVSFYNNEISEKSEIFDDQFSVERPDGSNFTLKIRSTKLEDSAMYFCASSVGMGYGELFFGEGSRLTVL.